A single sample gave rise to the 9 T cell receptor beta chains below, sequenced in a study of neurological immune-mediated disorders. A single record per CDR3 protein comes from TCRdb applying MiXCR to the 5' RACE reads. The sample records some 65,000 distinct CDR3 sequences, around 4% being singletons. Sequencing input: PBMCs. The receptors were sampled from a man aged 45-65 years with multiple sclerosis.

This clonotype came up many times. This chain uses TRBV5-1 with TRBJ1-1; D call uncertain. The germline V and J ends were trimmed by 3 bases and 6 bases, with 9 bases remaining between them. Germline-derived CDR1 and CDR2 are SGHRS and YFSETQ. The CDR3 spans 12 residues. CDR3: CASSSSKSEAFF. The CDR3 DNA follows: TGCGCCAGCAGCTCCTCTAAGTCTGAAGCTTTCTTT.

There are many counts of this clonotype. The genes are TRBV5-1 and TRBJ2-7, with D possibly TRBD1 on 5 matching bases. CDR1 is SGHRS, CDR2 YFSETQ, per germline. Trimming cost V 0 bases and J 5 bases, with 12 bases left between them. CDR3 length: 14 residues. The CDR3, as DNA: TGCGCCAGCAGCTTGGAATTCAGGGTCCACGAGCAGTACTTC. Its protein is CASSLEFRVHEQYF.

This clonotype was recorded many times. V gene TRBV5-1 combines with J gene TRBJ2-2; D perhaps matches TRBD2 (5 bases). CDR3 length: 15 amino acids. Germline V gene lookup returns CDR1 SGHRS and CDR2 YFSETQ. V lost 1 base and J lost 7, with 14 bases in between. In DNA, the CDR3 is TGCGCCAGCAGCTTGACTAGGGCCCTTGGCGGGGAGCTGTTTTTT. Protein sequence: CASSLTRALGGELFF.

At least ten counts were recorded for this clonotype. The chain is built from TRBV7-2 and TRBJ1-5, with unresolved D. The CDR3 loop spans 14 amino acids. V lost 2 bases to trimming and J lost 8 bases, with 13 bases between them. Germline CDR1 and CDR2: SGHTA and FQGNSA. DNA for the CDR3: TGTGCCAGCAGCTTATCTGGGTGGTTGGAGCCCCAGCATTTT. This encodes CASSLSGWLEPQHF. Looking up the rest from reference TRBV7-2 and TRBJ1-5 gives the full variable domain: GAGVSQSPSNKVTEKGKDVELRCDPISGHTALYWYRQSLGQGLEFLIYFQGNSAPDKSGLPSDRFSAERTGGSVSTLTIQRTQQEDSAVYLCASSLSGWLEPQHFGDGTRLSIL.

This chain joins TRBV7-9 and TRBJ1-2, with TRBD1 as a possible D gene (5 bases). There are 15 residues in the CDR3. CDR1 SEHNR and CDR2 FQNEAQ come from the germline V gene (reference sequence). V dropped 2 bases and J dropped 7 bases, with 17 bases sitting between them. The CDR3 sequence is CASSLQGETYFGYTF. The CDR3 bases are TGTGCCAGCAGCTTACAAGGGGAAACATACTTTGGCTACACCTTC.

This clonotype was counted at least ten times. The rearrangement links TRBV6-5 to TRBJ1-1; no clear D. Trimming stripped 8 bases from V and 4 bases from J, with 8 bases between. CDR1 is MNHEY, CDR2 SVGAGI, per germline. The CDR3 consists of 11 residues. The CDR3 DNA is TGTGCCAGCGGGCAATTCACTGAAGCTTTCTTT. It codes for CASGQFTEAFF.

The sample holds many counts of this clonotype. The chain joins TRBV5-6 to TRBJ1-2; tentatively, D is TRBD1 (5 bases). This CDR3 is built from 12 residues. Per germline, CDR1 SGHDT and CDR2 YYEEEE. The V end was cut by 4 bases, the J end by 5 bases, with 9 bases between. The CDR3 loop is CASSVQEYGYTF. As DNA, the CDR3 is TGTGCCAGCAGCGTACAGGAGTATGGCTACACCTTC.

The rearrangement joins TRBV6-5 to TRBJ2-1, with TRBD1 matching over 10 bases. With 6 bases clipped from V and 4 bases from J, the junction kept 3 bases outside the gene matches. The V gene's germline CDR1 is MNHEY and CDR2 SVGAGI. This CDR3 contains 14 residues. DNA of the CDR3: TGTGCCAGCAGCCCGGACAGGGGGTACAATGAGCAGTTCTTC. It encodes CASSPDRGYNEQFF.

This clonotype was observed many times. The junction departs from the called germline gene at one end, perhaps through a read error. The V call is TRBV5-1, the J call TRBJ2-3, with D perhaps matching TRBD1 (6 bases). Germline CDR1 reads SGHRS; CDR2 reads YFSETQ. There are 16 residues in the CDR3. CDR3 in DNA: TGCGCCACCAGCGAGGGGGAGAATAACGGCACAGATACGCAGTATTTT. Its protein is CATSEGENNGTDTQYF.